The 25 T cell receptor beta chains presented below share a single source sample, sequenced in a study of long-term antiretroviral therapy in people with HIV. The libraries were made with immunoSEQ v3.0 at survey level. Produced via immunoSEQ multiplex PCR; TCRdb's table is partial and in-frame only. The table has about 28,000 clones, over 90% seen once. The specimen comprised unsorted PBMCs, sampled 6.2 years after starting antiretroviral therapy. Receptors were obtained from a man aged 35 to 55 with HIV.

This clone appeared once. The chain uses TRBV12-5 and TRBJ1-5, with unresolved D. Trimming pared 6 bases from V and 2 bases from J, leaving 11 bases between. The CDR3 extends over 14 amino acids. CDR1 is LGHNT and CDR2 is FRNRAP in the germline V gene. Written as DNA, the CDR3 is TGTGCTAGTGGAGCGGAGGCTGGCAATCAGCCCCAGCATTTT. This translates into CASGAEAGNQPQHF.

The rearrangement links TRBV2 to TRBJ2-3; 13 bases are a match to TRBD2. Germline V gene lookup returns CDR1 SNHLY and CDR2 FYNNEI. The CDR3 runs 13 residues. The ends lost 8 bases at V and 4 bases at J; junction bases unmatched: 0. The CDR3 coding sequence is TGTGCCAGCGGACTAGCGGGAGCAGATACGCAGTATTTT. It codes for CASGLAGADTQYF.

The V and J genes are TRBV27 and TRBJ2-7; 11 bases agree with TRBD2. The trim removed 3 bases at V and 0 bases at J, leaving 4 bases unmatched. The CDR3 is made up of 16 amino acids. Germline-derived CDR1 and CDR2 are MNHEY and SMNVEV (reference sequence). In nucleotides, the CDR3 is TGTGCCAGCAGTTTCCGACTAGCGGGATTCTCCTACGAGCAGTACTTC. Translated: CASSFRLAGFSYEQYF.

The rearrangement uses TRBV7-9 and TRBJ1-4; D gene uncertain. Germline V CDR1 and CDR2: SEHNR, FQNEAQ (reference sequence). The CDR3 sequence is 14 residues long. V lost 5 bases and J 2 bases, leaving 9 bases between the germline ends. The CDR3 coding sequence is TGTGCCAGCAGCCCAACGGGGACTAATGAAAAACTGTTTTTT. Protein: CASSPTGTNEKLFF.

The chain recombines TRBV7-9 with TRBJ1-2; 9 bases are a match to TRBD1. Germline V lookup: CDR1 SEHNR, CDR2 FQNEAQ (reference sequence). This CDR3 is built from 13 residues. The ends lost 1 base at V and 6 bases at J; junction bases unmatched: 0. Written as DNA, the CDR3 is TGTGCCAGCAGCTTAGGGACAGGGGATGGCTACACCTTC. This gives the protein CASSLGTGDGYTF. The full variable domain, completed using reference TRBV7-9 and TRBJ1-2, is DTGVSQNPRHKITKRGQNVTFRCDPISEHNRLYWYRQTLGQGPEFLTYFQNEAQLEKSRLLSDRFSAERPKGSFSTLEIQRTEQGDSAMYLCASSLGTGDGYTFGSGTRLTVV.

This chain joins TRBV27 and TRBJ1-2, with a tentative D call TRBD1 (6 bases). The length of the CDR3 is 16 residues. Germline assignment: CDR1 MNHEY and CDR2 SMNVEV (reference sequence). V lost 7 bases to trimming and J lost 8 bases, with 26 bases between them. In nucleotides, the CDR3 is TGTGCCAGCAACCCTAGGGGGGGCCAAAGGATTTCAGGCTACACCTTC. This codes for CASNPRGGQRISGYTF.

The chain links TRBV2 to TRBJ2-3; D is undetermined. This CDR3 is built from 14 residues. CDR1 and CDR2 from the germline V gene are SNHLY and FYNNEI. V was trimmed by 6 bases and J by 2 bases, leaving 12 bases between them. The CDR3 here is CASRDWDYTDTQYF. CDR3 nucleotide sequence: TGTGCCAGCAGAGACTGGGATTACACAGATACGCAGTATTTT.

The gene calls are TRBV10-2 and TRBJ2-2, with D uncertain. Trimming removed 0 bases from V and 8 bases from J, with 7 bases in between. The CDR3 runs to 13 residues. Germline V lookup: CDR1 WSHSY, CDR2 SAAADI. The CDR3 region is CASSESSAGELFF. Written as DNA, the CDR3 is TGCGCCAGCAGTGAGTCTTCGGCGGGGGAGCTGTTTTTT.

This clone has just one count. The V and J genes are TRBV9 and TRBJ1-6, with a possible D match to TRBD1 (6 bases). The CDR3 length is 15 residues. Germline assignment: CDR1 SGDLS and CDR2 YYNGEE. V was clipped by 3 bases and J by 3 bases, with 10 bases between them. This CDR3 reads CASSEGGGYNSPLHF. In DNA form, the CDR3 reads TGTGCCAGCAGCGAGGGAGGGGGCTATAATTCACCCCTCCACTTT. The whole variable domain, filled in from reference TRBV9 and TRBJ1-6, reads DSGVTQTPKHLITATGQRVTLRCSPRSGDLSVYWYQQSLDQGLQFLIQYYNGEERAKGNILERFSAQQFPDLHSELNLSSLELGDSALYFCASSEGGGYNSPLHFGNGTRLTVT.

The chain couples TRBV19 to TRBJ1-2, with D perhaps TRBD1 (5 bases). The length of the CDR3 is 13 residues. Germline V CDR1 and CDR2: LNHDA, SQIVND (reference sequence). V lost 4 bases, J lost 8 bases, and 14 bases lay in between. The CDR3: CASSTRQNKGYTF. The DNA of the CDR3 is TGTGCCAGTAGTACCCGACAGAACAAAGGCTACACCTTC.

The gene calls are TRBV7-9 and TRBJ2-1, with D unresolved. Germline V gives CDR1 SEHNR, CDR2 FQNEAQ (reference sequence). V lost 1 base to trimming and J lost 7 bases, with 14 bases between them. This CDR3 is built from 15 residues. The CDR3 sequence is CASSLDHGFRNEQFF. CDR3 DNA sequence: TGTGCCAGCAGCTTAGACCACGGGTTTCGGAATGAGCAGTTCTTC.

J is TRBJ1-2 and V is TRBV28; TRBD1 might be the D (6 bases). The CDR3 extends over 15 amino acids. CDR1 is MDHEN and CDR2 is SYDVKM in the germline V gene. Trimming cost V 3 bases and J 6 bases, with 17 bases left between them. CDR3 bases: TGTGCCAGCAGTTTCCGGAACGTTAAGGGGGATGGCTACACCTTC. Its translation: CASSFRNVKGDGYTF.

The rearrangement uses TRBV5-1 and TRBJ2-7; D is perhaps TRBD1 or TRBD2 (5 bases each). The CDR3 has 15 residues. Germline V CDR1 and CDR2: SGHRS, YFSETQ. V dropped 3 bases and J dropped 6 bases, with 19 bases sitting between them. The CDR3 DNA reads TGCGCCAGCAGCTCCTGGGGGACGGGGTCCGGCGAGCAGTACTTC. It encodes CASSSWGTGSGEQYF. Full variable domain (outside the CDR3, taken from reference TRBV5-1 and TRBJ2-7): KAGVTQTPRYLIKTRGQQVTLSCSPISGHRSVSWYQQTPGQGLQFLFEYFSETQRNKGNFPGRFSGRQFSNSRSEMNVSTLELGDSALYLCASSSWGTGSGEQYFGPGTRLTVT.

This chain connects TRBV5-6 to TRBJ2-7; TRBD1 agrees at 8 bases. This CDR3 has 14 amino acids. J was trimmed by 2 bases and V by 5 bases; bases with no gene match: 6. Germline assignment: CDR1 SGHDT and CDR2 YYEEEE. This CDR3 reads CASRLRGQPYEQYF. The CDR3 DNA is TGTGCCAGCAGACTCAGGGGGCAACCCTACGAGCAGTACTTC.

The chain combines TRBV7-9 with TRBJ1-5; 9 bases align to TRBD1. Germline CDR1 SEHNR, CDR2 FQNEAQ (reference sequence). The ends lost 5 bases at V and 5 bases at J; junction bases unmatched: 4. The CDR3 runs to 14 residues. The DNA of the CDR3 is TGTGCCAGCAGCACGGGACAGGGCCATCAGCCCCAGCATTTT. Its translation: CASSTGQGHQPQHF.

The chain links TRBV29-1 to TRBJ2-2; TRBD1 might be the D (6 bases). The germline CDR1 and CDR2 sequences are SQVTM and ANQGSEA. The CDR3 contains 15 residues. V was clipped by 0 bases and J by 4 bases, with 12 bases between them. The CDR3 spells CSVEDRQASTGELFF. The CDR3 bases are TGCAGCGTTGAAGATCGACAGGCCAGCACCGGGGAGCTGTTTTTT.

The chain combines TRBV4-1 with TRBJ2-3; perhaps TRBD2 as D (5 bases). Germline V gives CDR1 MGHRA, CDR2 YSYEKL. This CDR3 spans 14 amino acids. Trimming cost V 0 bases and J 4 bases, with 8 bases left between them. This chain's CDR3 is CASSQDDGADTQYF. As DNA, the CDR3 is TGCGCCAGCAGCCAAGACGACGGGGCAGATACGCAGTATTTT.

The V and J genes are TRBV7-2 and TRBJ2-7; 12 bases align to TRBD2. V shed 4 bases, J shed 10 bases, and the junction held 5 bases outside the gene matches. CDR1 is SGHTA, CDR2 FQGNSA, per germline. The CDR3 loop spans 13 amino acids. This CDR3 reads CASSSRTSGDQYF. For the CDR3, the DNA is TGTGCCAGCAGCTCCCGGACTAGCGGGGATCAGTACTTC.

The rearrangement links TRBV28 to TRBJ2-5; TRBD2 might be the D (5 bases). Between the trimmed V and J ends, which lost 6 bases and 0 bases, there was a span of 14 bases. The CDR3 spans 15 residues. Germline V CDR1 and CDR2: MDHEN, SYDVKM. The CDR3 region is CASSPILVHQETQYF. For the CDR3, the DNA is TGTGCCAGCAGCCCAATACTAGTTCACCAAGAGACCCAGTACTTC.

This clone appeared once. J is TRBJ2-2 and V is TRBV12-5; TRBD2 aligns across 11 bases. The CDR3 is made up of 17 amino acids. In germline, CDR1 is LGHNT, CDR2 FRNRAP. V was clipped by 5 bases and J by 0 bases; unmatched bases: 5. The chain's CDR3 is CASGPTSGGPNTGELFF. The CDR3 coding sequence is TGTGCTAGTGGTCCAACTAGCGGGGGCCCGAACACCGGGGAGCTGTTTTTT. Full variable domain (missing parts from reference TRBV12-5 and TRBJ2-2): DARVTQTPRHKVTEMGQEVTMRCQPILGHNTVFWYRQTMMQGLELLAYFRNRAPLDDSGMPKDRFSAEMPDATLATLKIQPSEPRDSAVYFCASGPTSGGPNTGELFFGEGSRLTVL.

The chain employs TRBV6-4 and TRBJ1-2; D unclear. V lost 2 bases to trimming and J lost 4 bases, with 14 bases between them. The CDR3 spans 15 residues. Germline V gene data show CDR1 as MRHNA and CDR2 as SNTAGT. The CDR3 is CASSDAAEGLYGYTF. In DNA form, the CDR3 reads TGTGCCAGCAGTGACGCCGCGGAGGGCCTCTATGGCTACACCTTC.

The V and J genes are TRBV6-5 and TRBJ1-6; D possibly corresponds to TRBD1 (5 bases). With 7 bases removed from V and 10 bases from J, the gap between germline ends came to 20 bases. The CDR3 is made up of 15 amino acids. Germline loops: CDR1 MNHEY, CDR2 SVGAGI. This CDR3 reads CASNRGGGSESPLHF. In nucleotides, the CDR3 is TGTGCCAGCAACCGGGGCGGGGGGAGTGAGTCACCCCTCCACTTT.

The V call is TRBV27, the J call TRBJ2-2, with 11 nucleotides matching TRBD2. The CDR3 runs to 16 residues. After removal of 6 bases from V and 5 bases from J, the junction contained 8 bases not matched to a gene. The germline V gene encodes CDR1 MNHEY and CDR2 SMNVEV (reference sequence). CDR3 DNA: TGTGCCAGCAGCTTACTAGCGGGGGCGGTAACCGGGGAGCTGTTTTTT. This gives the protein CASSLLAGAVTGELFF.

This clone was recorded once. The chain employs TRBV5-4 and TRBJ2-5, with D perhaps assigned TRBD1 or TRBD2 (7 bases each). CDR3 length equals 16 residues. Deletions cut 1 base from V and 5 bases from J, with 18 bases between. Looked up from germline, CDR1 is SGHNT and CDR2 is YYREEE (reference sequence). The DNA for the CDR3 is TGTGCCAGCAGCTTGTCGGTTGGCAGGGGGGGGGAGACCCAGTACTTC. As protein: CASSLSVGRGGETQYF.

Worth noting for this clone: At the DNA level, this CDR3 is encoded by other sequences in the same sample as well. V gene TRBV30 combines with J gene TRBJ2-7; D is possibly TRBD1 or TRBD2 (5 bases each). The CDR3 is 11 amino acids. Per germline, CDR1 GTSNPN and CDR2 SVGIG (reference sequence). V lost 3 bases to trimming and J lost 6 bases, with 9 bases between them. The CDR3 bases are TGTGCCTGGAGCGAGGGGCTCGAGCAGTACTTC. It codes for CAWSEGLEQYF.